This T cell receptor beta chain derives from a study of shared clonotypes between healthy human individuals. Study results and caveats: Sharing of clonotypes among donors was expected to vary with sequencing depth.

As for this clone: Its antigen is not known.

Clones were read by immunoSEQ multiplex PCR, and TCRdb kept only the in-frame ones, dropping some. The sample consists of more than 2,000,000 clones, over 85% of them appearing once. Trimming took 3 bases from V and 4 from J, leaving 9 bases between them. The CDR3 is made up of 13 amino acids. The sample was naive CD4+ T cells sorted from blood. Regarding subset: CD45RA+ positively selected. This TCR derives from a man between 18 and 29 years old in good health. The V gene is TRBV23-1, the J gene TRBJ1-2, with D possibly being TRBD1 (5 bases). TRBV23-1 is given ORF status, its function remaining uncertain. As DNA, the CDR3 is TGCGCCAGCAGTCACTTCAGGGCCTATGGCTACACCTTC. Translated: CASSHFRAYGYTF.